This TCR beta chain was sequenced for a study of early T cells in non-severe SARS-CoV-2 infection. Using its own MiXCR run on the 5' RACE reads, TCRdb lists one record per CDR3 protein. The sample consists of about 92,000 distinct CDR3 sequences, 16% of them appearing once. In its sample, this clonotype was seen a few times. Trimming removed 3 bases from V and 4 bases from J; junction bases left unmatched: 14. This CDR3 region has 21 residues. Germline V gives CDR1 MDHEN, CDR2 SYDVKM. The TCR comes from an adult who was a healthcare worker with PCR-confirmed SARS-CoV-2 infection or an uninfected control (not recorded which). Sequenced input: whole blood. This rearrangement joins TRBV28 to TRBJ2-2; 16 positions match TRBD2. In nucleotides, the CDR3 is TGTGCCAGCAGTTTCGGGGTGTTGGGACTAGCGGGAGGGCCGGTCACCGGGGAGCTGTTTTTT. Encoded protein: CASSFGVLGLAGGPVTGELFF.